These 5 T cell receptor beta chains were all obtained from the same sample, sequenced in a study of CD8 T cells in ankylosing spondylitis. TCRdb fed the 5' RACE reads into MiXCR, producing one record per CDR3 protein. Of 150,000 to 200,000 distinct CDR3 sequences detected, around a sixth appear once; the ten largest clones hold 4.3%. The sample comprised blood, either unsorted or a sorted T cell fraction (not recorded which). These receptor sequences come from a male donor aged 10 to 30 with ankylosing spondylitis or in good health (not recorded which).

This clonotype was counted many times. This chain uses TRBV11-2 with TRBJ1-2, with 9 bases lining up with TRBD1. The germline V gene encodes CDR1 SGHAT and CDR2 FQNNGV. CDR3 length equals 16 residues. J gave up 2 bases and V 3 bases, and 7 bases lay outside the gene matches. CDR3: CASSLGMDRGNYGYTF. In DNA form, the CDR3 reads TGTGCCAGCAGCTTGGGGATGGACAGGGGAAACTATGGCTACACCTTC. The entire variable domain, with the rest obtained from reference TRBV11-2 and TRBJ1-2, is as follows: EAGVAQSPRYKIIEKRQSVAFWCNPISGHATLYWYQQILGQGPKLLIQFQNNGVVDDSQLPKDRFSAERLKGVDSTLKIQPAKLEDSAVYLCASSLGMDRGNYGYTFGSGTRLTVV.

This clonotype appeared many times. The chain has TRBV6-2 or TRBV6-3 and TRBJ1-2; 7 bases are a match to TRBD1. With 5 bases clipped from V and 3 bases from J, the junction kept 3 bases outside the gene matches. This CDR3 comprises 13 residues. Looked up from germline, CDR1 is MNHEY and CDR2 is SVGEGT. The CDR3 spells CASSLQGDYGYTF. The CDR3 bases are TGTGCCAGCAGTCTCCAGGGGGACTATGGCTACACCTTC.

This clonotype was seen at least ten times. This chain uses TRBV5-1 with TRBJ1-2; D is undetermined. V was shortened by 0 bases and J by 6 bases, with 15 bases between the two germline ends. Germline CDR1 reads SGHRS; CDR2 reads YFSETQ. CDR3 length equals 15 residues. CDR3 sequence (DNA): TGCGCCAGCAGCTTGGCCGGGAGGGAGATGGATGGCTACACCTTC. Its protein product is CASSLAGREMDGYTF.

The CDR3 DNA follows: TGTGCCAGCAGGCCGACTGGAGTAGGAACCGGGGAGCTGTTTTTT. Its translation: CASRPTGVGTGELFF. V gene TRBV11-2 combines with J gene TRBJ2-2; D not certain. The CDR3 contains 15 residues. Germline V gives CDR1 SGHAT, CDR2 FQNNGV. Trimming removed 6 bases from V and 5 bases from J, with 16 bases in between.

This clonotype was detected many times. Written as DNA, the CDR3 is TGCGCCAGCTTGGGGGTTACCAAAAACATTCAGTACTTC. Translation gives CASLGVTKNIQYF. The genes are TRBV10-2 and TRBJ2-4, with D perhaps being TRBD1 or TRBD2 (5 bases each). This CDR3 spans 13 amino acids. Germline V lookup: CDR1 WSHSY, CDR2 SAAADI. Trimming took off 8 bases at V and 2 bases at J, with 10 bases between the two ends.